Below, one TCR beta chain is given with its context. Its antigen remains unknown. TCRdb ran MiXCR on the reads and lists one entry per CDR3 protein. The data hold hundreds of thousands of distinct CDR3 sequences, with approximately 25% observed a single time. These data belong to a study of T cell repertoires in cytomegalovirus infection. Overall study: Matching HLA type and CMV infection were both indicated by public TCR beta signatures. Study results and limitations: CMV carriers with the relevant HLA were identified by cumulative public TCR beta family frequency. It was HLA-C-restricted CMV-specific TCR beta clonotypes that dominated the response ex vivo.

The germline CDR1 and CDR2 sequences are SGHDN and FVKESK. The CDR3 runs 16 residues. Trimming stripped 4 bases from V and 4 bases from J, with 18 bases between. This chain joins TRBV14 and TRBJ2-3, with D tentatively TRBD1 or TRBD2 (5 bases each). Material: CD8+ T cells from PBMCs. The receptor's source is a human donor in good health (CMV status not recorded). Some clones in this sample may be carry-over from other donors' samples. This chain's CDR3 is CASSPPGPWDADTQYF. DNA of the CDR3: TGTGCCAGCAGCCCCCCGGGACCTTGGGATGCAGATACGCAGTATTTT.